Below are 32 T cell receptor beta chains sequenced from a single sample in a study of Tregs in tolerant kidney transplant recipients. The protocol was immunoSEQ multiplex PCR, while the TCRdb copy is restricted to in-frame clones and leaves out a portion. The listing records roughly 30,000 clones. The sample was CD8+ T cells from blood, taken before the transplant. The receptors here all came from a human donor who received a combined kidney and bone marrow transplant.

Comment on this clone: The CDR3 goes on 3 residues after the read ends, and that part is filled in from the germline J gene. The chain has TRBV19 and TRBJ1-5; D not certain. The germline V gene encodes CDR1 LNHDA and CDR2 SQIVND (reference sequence). The CDR3 contains 15 residues. V shed 5 bases and J shed 0 bases, with 11 bases lying between them. The CDR3 protein is CASSLTHYSNQPQHF. The DNA read from the CDR3 is TGTGCCAGTAGTTTGACACATTATAGCAATCAGCCC.

The CDR3 sequence: CASSVGGEQYF. Incomplete CDR3 DNA: TGTGCCAGCAGCGTCGGGGGCGAG. V gene TRBV9 combines with J gene TRBJ2-7, with a weak D call TRBD2 (6 bases). The read falls 3 residues short of the CDR3 end, and the missing part is taken from the germline J gene. CDR1 and CDR2 (germline): SGDLS, YYNGEE. V shed 2 bases and J shed 6 bases, with 6 bases lying between them. This CDR3 comprises 11 residues. The full variable domain, rest sourced from reference TRBV9 and TRBJ2-7, is DSGVTQTPKHLITATGQRVTLRCSPRSGDLSVYWYQQSLDQGLQFLIQYYNGEERAKGNILERFSAQQFPDLHSELNLSSLELGDSALYFCASSVGGEQYFGPGTRLTVT.

As regards this clone: Coverage ceases 3 residues before the CDR3 finishes, and the germline J gene fills in the end. The gene calls are TRBV5-1 and TRBJ2-2; a weak D match, TRBD1 (5 bases). Looked up from germline, CDR1 is SGHRS and CDR2 is YFSETQ. This CDR3 contains 16 residues. V lost 5 bases and J lost 3, with 17 bases in between. CDR3 amino acids: CASRTVPPWDTGELFF. The sequenced part of the CDR3 DNA is TGCGCCAGCAGGACAGTGCCCCCCTGGGACACCGGGGAG. Drawing the rest from reference TRBV5-1 and TRBJ2-2, the complete variable domain is KAGVTQTPRYLIKTRGQQVTLSCSPISGHRSVSWYQQTPGQGLQFLFEYFSETQRNKGNFPGRFSGRQFSNSRSEMNVSTLELGDSALYLCASRTVPPWDTGELFFGEGSRLTVL.

About this clone: From the germline J gene comes the end of the CDR3, since the read stops 3 residues before it. The chain has TRBV2 and TRBJ1-4; D may be TRBD1 (6 bases). The germline V and J ends were trimmed by 5 bases and 8 bases, with 18 bases remaining between them. Looked up from germline, CDR1 is SNHLY and CDR2 is FYNNEI. This CDR3 has 15 amino acids. The sequenced part of the CDR3 DNA is TGTGCCAGCAGTCCCCGCGGACAGAAACGGGAAAAA. Its translation is CASSPRGQKREK. In full, the CDR3 is CASSPRGQKREKLFF.

As to this clone: The read finishes 3 residues shy of the CDR3 end, and the germline J gene is used to complete it. This chain joins TRBV5-1 and TRBJ1-1; 8 positions agree with TRBD1. Germline values: CDR1 SGHRS, CDR2 YFSETQ. J lost 7 bases, V lost 4 bases, and 6 bases had no gene match. This CDR3 is built from 13 residues. The CDR3 DNA, read in part, is TGCGCCAGCAGCCCGACAGGGGCCGGTGAA. Residues: CASSPTGAGE. From start to end, the CDR3 is CASSPTGAGEAFF. The entire variable domain, with the rest obtained from reference TRBV5-1 and TRBJ1-1, is as follows: KAGVTQTPRYLIKTRGQQVTLSCSPISGHRSVSWYQQTPGQGLQFLFEYFSETQRNKGNFPGRFSGRQFSNSRSEMNVSTLELGDSALYLCASSPTGAGEAFFGQGTRLTVV.

Concerning this clone: Sequencing ends 3 residues short of the CDR3 end; the germline J gene provides the rest. The rearrangement uses TRBV29-1 and TRBJ2-7; 7 nucleotides align to TRBD1. The germline V gene has CDR1 SQVTM and CDR2 ANQGSEA. The CDR3 totals 12 residues. V gave up 6 bases and J gave up 3 bases; unmatched junction bases: 5. CDR3 DNA, as far as it was read: TGCAGCGTGAGGGACAGCGGCTACGAG. Amino acids: CSVRDSGYE. The entire CDR3 sequence reads CSVRDSGYEQYF.

Worth noting for this clone: The read ends 3 residues before the CDR3 terminus; that terminus is restored from the germline J gene. The chain couples TRBV18 to TRBJ2-7, with D possibly being TRBD2 (6 bases). Germline CDR1 reads KGHSH; CDR2 reads LQKENI. Between the trimmed V and J ends, which lost 2 bases and 5 bases, there was a span of 16 bases. CDR3 size: 15 residues. The CDR3 here is CASSPGDSNLNEQYF. The sequenced part of the CDR3 DNA is TGTGCCAGCTCACCAGGGGACTCGAATCTAAACGAG.

On this clone itself: The read terminates 3 residues ahead of where the CDR3 ends, so the germline J gene completes it. J is TRBJ2-3 and V is TRBV19; D not resolved. The CDR3 has 13 residues. Germline CDR1 is LNHDA and CDR2 is SQIVND (reference sequence). Trimming took 1 base from V and 0 from J, leaving 2 bases between them. This CDR3 reads CASSIASTDTQYF. The CDR3 bases that were read are TGTGCCAGTAGTATAGCTAGCACAGATACG.

A remark on this clone: Coverage ceases 3 residues before the CDR3 finishes, and the germline J gene fills in the end. This chain joins TRBV6-2 or TRBV6-3 and TRBJ2-7; 7 bases map to TRBD2. The CDR3 is made up of 15 amino acids. After removal of 6 bases from V and 0 bases from J, the junction contained 8 bases not matched to a gene. The germline V gene has CDR1 MNHEY and CDR2 SVGEGT. CDR3 DNA (partial): TGTGCCAGCAGCCCTAAACGGGGGGACTCCTACGAG. Amino acid sequence: CASSPKRGDSYE. In full, the CDR3 reads CASSPKRGDSYEQYF.

CDR3 in amino acids: CASSQEALPSGQETQYF. The DNA read from the CDR3 is TGTGCCAGCAGCCAAGAAGCCCTTCCCAGCGGACAAGAGACC. This sequence joins TRBV4-2 and TRBJ2-5, with D tentatively TRBD2 (5 bases). The read ends 3 residues shy of where the CDR3 ends; the end is completed using the germline J gene. Trimming took 0 bases from V and 2 from J, leaving 16 bases between them. The length of the CDR3 is 17 residues. Germline V gene lookup returns CDR1 LGHNA and CDR2 YNFKEQ.

Remarks on this clone: The read terminates 3 residues ahead of where the CDR3 ends, so the germline J gene completes it. V gene TRBV2 combines with J gene TRBJ2-7, with TRBD2 matching 9 bases. Germline V gives CDR1 SNHLY, CDR2 FYNNEI. The CDR3 extends over 16 amino acids. Germline trimming cut 4 bases from V and 4 bases from J; bases unmatched to any gene: 11. The CDR3 loop is CASSVKREEVGYEQYF. The CDR3 bases that were read are TGTGCCAGCAGTGTGAAGCGGGAGGAGGTCGGGTACGAG.

The sequenced part of the CDR3 DNA is TGTGCCAGCAGCTTATGGAAGGGTAATGAG. Its translation is CASSLWKGNE. The CDR3 as a whole reads CASSLWKGNEQFF. This chain connects TRBV7-9 to TRBJ2-1; the D is unclear. Coverage ceases 3 residues before the CDR3 finishes, and the germline J gene fills in the end. The germline V gene encodes CDR1 SEHNR and CDR2 FQNEAQ (reference sequence). The CDR3 length is 13 residues. V lost 2 bases and J 7 bases, leaving 9 bases between the germline ends.

In the case of this clone: From the germline J gene comes the end of the CDR3, since the read stops 3 residues before it. The chain links TRBV30 to TRBJ2-7, with 7 bases aligning to TRBD1. This CDR3 region has 13 residues. Germline V gives CDR1 GTSNPN, CDR2 SVGIG (reference sequence). J lost 3 bases, V lost 2 bases, and 4 bases had no gene match. The covered CDR3 bases are TGTGCCTGGAGTTGGGGACAGAACTACGAG. Translating it yields CAWSWGQNYE. The whole CDR3 protein reads CAWSWGQNYEQYF.

Details on this clone: The read ends 3 residues before the CDR3 terminus; that terminus is restored from the germline J gene. The chain combines TRBV25-1 with TRBJ2-7; no reliable D call. V lost 7 bases and J 2 bases, leaving 12 bases between the germline ends. The CDR3 runs to 13 residues. Germline loops: CDR1 MGHDK, CDR2 SYGVNS. Partial CDR3 DNA: TGTGCCAGCATTGACCTTAATACCTACGAG. This encodes CASIDLNTYE. The CDR3 in full is CASIDLNTYEQYF.

A note on this clone: The CDR3 is cut off 3 residues early in the read; its end comes from the germline J gene. This chain joins TRBV7-9 and TRBJ2-7; the match to TRBD1 covers 7 bases. CDR3 length equals 14 residues. Germline CDR1 SEHNR, CDR2 FQNEAQ (reference sequence). V trimming: 3 bases; J trimming: 3 bases; junction bases outside the gene matches: 5. The sequenced part of the CDR3 DNA is TGTGCCAGCAGCTTTACAGGGGCCATCTACGAG. This translates into CASSFTGAIYE. The complete CDR3 protein is CASSFTGAIYEQYF.

Concerning this clone: The read ends 3 residues shy of where the CDR3 ends; the end is completed using the germline J gene. The V call is TRBV6-2 or TRBV6-3, the J call TRBJ2-1, with D tentatively TRBD2 (5 bases). The germline V gene encodes CDR1 MNHEY and CDR2 SVGEGT. The CDR3 is made up of 15 amino acids. Deletions cut 2 bases from V and 7 bases from J, with 15 bases between. The sequenced CDR3 bases are TGTGCCAGCAGTTACGGACTCTCGGAGAAAAATGAG. Translating gives CASSYGLSEKNE. The whole CDR3 sequence is CASSYGLSEKNEQFF.

A remark on this clone: The read ends 3 residues shy of where the CDR3 ends; the end is completed using the germline J gene. The rearrangement links TRBV5-6 to TRBJ1-2; 7 bases agree with TRBD1. Germline V gene sequence: CDR1 SGHDT, CDR2 YYEEEE. J was trimmed by 4 bases and V by 0 bases; bases with no gene match: 6. The CDR3 is 15 amino acids. CDR3 sequence reads: CASSLVRGLSYGYTF. The part of the CDR3 DNA that was read is TGTGCCAGCAGCTTGGTTAGGGGGCTAAGCTATGGC.

As concerns this clone: The CDR3 end falls 3 residues outside the read, so it is completed with the germline J gene. V and J are TRBV29-1 and TRBJ2-7; 9 bases are a match to TRBD2. Germline CDR1 is SQVTM and CDR2 is ANQGSEA. The J segment lost 0 bases and the V segment lost 4 bases, leaving 7 bases of the junction unmatched. The CDR3 consists of 15 residues. CDR3 residues: CSVVSSGRHSYEQYF. Incomplete CDR3 DNA: TGCAGCGTTGTTTCCAGCGGGAGGCACTCCTACGAG.

As regards this clone: The sequence runs out 3 residues before the end of the CDR3; the remainder is reconstructed from the germline J gene. This chain joins TRBV7-6 and TRBJ1-4; 7 nucleotides line up with TRBD1. Germline V gene data show CDR1 as SGHVS and CDR2 as FNYEAQ. CDR3 length: 12 amino acids. The V and J ends lost 11 bases and 7 bases, in that order; junction bases with no gene match: 7. CDR3 loop: CASGQTLEKLFF. The covered CDR3 bases are TGTGCCTCGGGACAGACCCTTGAAAAA.

Turning to this clone: The DNA ends 3 residues before the CDR3 does, and the rest of the CDR3 is filled in from the germline J gene. The rearrangement links TRBV28 to TRBJ1-2, with 8 bases lining up with TRBD1. V dropped 7 bases and J dropped 6; count of bases not matched to a gene: 10. Germline V gene lookup returns CDR1 MDHEN and CDR2 SYDVKM. The length of the CDR3 is 14 residues. The CDR3 sequence is CASIPTPGGDGYTF. The sequenced CDR3 bases are TGTGCCAGCATCCCCACCCCAGGGGGCGATGGC.

Comment on this clone: Read data end 3 residues before the CDR3 end; the end is taken from the germline J gene. V is TRBV7-9 and J is TRBJ2-7, with 12 bases aligning to TRBD2. The CDR3 loop spans 14 amino acids. Looked up from germline, CDR1 is SEHNR and CDR2 is FQNEAQ (reference sequence). With 5 bases clipped from V and 4 bases from J, the junction kept 3 bases outside the gene matches. The chain's CDR3 is CASSPTSGSYEQYF. The CDR3 bases that were read are TGTGCCAGCAGCCCGACTAGCGGGAGTTACGAG.

Comments on this clone: The read gets to within 3 residues of the CDR3 end, and the germline J gene fills in the rest. This chain uses TRBV11-2 with TRBJ2-3; 7 bases agree with TRBD2. The germline V gene has CDR1 SGHAT and CDR2 FQNNGV. V lost 6 bases and J lost 1; bases outside the gene matches: 1. The CDR3 is 13 amino acids. The DNA read from the CDR3 is TGTGCCAGCAGGGCGGGAGGCACAGATACG. Its translation: CASRAGGTDT. The CDR3 in its entirety is CASRAGGTDTQYF.

About this clone itself: With the read ending 3 residues before the CDR3 end, the germline J gene is used to fill in that end. V and J are TRBV19 and TRBJ1-1; TRBD1 is a possible D gene (5 bases). The CDR3 runs 14 residues. The V and J ends lost 1 base and 1 base respectively, with 7 bases between them. Looked up from germline, CDR1 is LNHDA and CDR2 is SQIVND (reference sequence). CDR3 sequence reads: CASSIGRGNTEAFF. The CDR3 bases that were read are TGTGCCAGTAGTATAGGAAGGGGGAACACTGAA.

Note on this clone: Read sequence stops 3 residues before the CDR3 end, and the germline J gene provides the missing end. This rearrangement joins TRBV6-1 to TRBJ1-2; D might be TRBD1 (6 bases). The V and J ends lost 2 bases and 4 bases respectively, with 11 bases between them. Germline loops: CDR1 MNHNS, CDR2 SASEGT. CDR3 length: 14 residues. CDR3 bases read: TGTGCCAGCAGTGAACCAGGGGACCGCTATGGC. This sequence encodes CASSEPGDRYG. The whole CDR3 region reads CASSEPGDRYGYTF.

As for this clone: The read gets to within 3 residues of the CDR3 end, and the germline J gene fills in the rest. This chain joins TRBV7-9 and TRBJ2-7, with TRBD2 as a possible D gene (6 bases). Germline V gene sequence: CDR1 SEHNR, CDR2 FQNEAQ (reference sequence). This CDR3 spans 13 amino acids. V lost 7 bases and J lost 0, with 10 bases in between. Incomplete CDR3 DNA: TGTGCCAGCACGGGACTGCCCTCCTACGAG. Its protein is CASTGLPSYE. The entire CDR3 protein is CASTGLPSYEQYF.

As concerns this clone: The read halts 3 residues ahead of the CDR3 end, with the missing end drawn from the germline J gene. J is TRBJ1-4 and V is TRBV5-4; a possible D gene is TRBD1 (5 bases). This CDR3 has 16 residues. CDR1 and CDR2 (germline): SGHNT, YYREEE (reference sequence). Trimming took 4 bases from V and 4 from J, leaving 17 bases between them. The DNA read from the CDR3 is TGTGCCAGCAGCGCGGGGCCGCTCGGGATTAATGAAAAA. Its protein is CASSAGPLGINEK. The CDR3 reads in full as CASSAGPLGINEKLFF. The complete variable domain, with remaining parts taken from reference TRBV5-4 and TRBJ1-4, reads ETGVTQSPTHLIKTRGQQVTLRCSSQSGHNTVSWYQQALGQGPQFIFQYYREEENGRGNFPPRFSGLQFPNYSSELNVNALELDDSALYLCASSAGPLGINEKLFFGSGTQLSVL.

A word on this clone: The CDR3 end lies 3 residues beyond the end of the read and is filled in from the germline J gene. The chain recombines TRBV7-6 with TRBJ2-1; TRBD2 agrees at 11 bases. The J segment lost 0 bases and the V segment lost 4 bases, leaving 5 bases of the junction unmatched. CDR1 and CDR2 from the germline V gene are SGHVS and FNYEAQ. The length of the CDR3 is 17 residues. The part of the CDR3 DNA that was read is TGTGCCAGCAGCTATGGACTAGCGGGTCTCTCCTACAATGAG. Its protein product is CASSYGLAGLSYNE. In full, the CDR3 reads CASSYGLAGLSYNEQFF.

Comments on this clone: The CDR3 end is not reached by the read, which stops 3 residues before it; the germline J gene fills it in. The rearrangement uses TRBV2 and TRBJ1-1, with 7 bases lining up with TRBD1. Germline values: CDR1 SNHLY, CDR2 FYNNEI. V was clipped by 4 bases and J by 1 base; unmatched bases: 3. The length of the CDR3 is 14 residues. CDR3 sequence: CASSGTGANTEAFF. The CDR3 DNA, read in part, is TGTGCCAGCAGTGGGACAGGAGCGAACACTGAA.

CDR3 in amino acids: CASSPGTSGSRDEQFF. The DNA read from the CDR3 is TGTGCCAGCAGCCCCGGGACTAGCGGGAGTCGCGATGAG. J is TRBJ2-1 and V is TRBV7-8; 14 bases agree with TRBD2. Read sequence stops 3 residues before the CDR3 end, and the germline J gene provides the missing end. Germline V gene lookup returns CDR1 SGHVS and CDR2 FQNEAQ. CDR3 size: 16 residues. V lost 5 bases and J lost 8; bases outside the gene matches: 8.

In regard to this clone: The missing CDR3 end, 3 residues past where the read stops, is filled in from the germline J gene. V is TRBV27 and J is TRBJ2-7, with D perhaps matching TRBD2 (6 bases). CDR1 is MNHEY, CDR2 SMNVEV, per germline (reference sequence). This CDR3 comprises 12 residues. V dropped 6 bases and J dropped 5 bases, with 11 bases sitting between them. CDR3 amino acids: CASRGLGNEQYF. The CDR3 bases that were read are TGTGCCAGCAGGGGACTGGGGAACGAG.

Worth noting for this clone: The read stops 3 residues short of the end of the CDR3; the missing end is completed from the germline J gene. The chain recombines TRBV7-2 with TRBJ2-7; D might be TRBD1 (5 bases). CDR3 size: 15 residues. Trimming took off 1 base at V and 3 bases at J, with 13 bases between the two ends. In germline, CDR1 is SGHTA, CDR2 FQGNSA. CDR3 region: CASSLVGRGFYEQYF. The sequenced part of the CDR3 DNA is TGTGCCAGCAGCTTAGTCGGAAGGGGCTTCTACGAG.

Notes on this clone: Germline and junction disagree at one end, which may indicate a read error. The CDR3 end lies 3 residues beyond the end of the read and is filled in from the germline J gene. V is TRBV5-1 and J is TRBJ2-3; 13 bases align to TRBD2. The V gene's germline CDR1 is SGHRS and CDR2 YFSETQ. CDR3 length equals 16 residues. CDR3 bases read: TGCGCCTGCAGCTCAGGACTAGCGGGGGTAACAGATACG. Protein product: CACSSGLAGVTDT. In full, the CDR3 reads CACSSGLAGVTDTQYF. The variable domain in full, completed from reference TRBV5-1 and TRBJ2-3, reads KAGVTQTPRYLIKTRGQQVTLSCSPISGHRSVSWYQQTPGQGLQFLFEYFSETQRNKGNFPGRFSGRQFSNSRSEMNVSTLELGDSALYLCACSSGLAGVTDTQYFGPGTRLTVL.